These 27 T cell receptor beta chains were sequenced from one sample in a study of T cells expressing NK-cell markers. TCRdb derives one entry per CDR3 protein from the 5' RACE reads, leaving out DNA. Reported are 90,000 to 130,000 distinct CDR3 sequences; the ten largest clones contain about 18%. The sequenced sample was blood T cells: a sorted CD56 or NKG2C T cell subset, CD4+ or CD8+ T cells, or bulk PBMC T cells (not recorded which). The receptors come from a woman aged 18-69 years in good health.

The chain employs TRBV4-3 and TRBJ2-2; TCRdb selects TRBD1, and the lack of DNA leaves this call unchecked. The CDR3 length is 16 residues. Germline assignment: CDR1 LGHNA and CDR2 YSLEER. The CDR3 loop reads CASSQPDSGGPGELFF.

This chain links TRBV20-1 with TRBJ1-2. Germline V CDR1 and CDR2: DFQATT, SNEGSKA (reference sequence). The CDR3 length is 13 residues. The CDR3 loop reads CSARDRRGDGYTF.

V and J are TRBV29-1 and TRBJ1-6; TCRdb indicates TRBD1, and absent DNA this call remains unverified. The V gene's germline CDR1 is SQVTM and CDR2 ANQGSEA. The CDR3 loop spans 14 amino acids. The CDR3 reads CSVGDREDNSPLHF. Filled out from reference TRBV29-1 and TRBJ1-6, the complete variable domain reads SAVISQKPSRDICQRGTSLTIQCQVDSQVTMMFWYRQQPGQSLTLIATANQGSEATYESGFVIDKFPISRPNLTFSTLTVSNMSPEDSSIYLCSVGDREDNSPLHFGNGTRLTVT.

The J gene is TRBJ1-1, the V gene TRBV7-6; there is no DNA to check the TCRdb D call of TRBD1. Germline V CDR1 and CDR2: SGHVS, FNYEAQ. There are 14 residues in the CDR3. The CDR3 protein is CASSPSGGRAEAFF.

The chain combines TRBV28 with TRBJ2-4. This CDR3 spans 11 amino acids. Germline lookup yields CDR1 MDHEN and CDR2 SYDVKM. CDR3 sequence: CASSFGDIQYF.

This CDR3 reads CASQWGPGRGSSYEQYF. This chain joins TRBV28 and TRBJ2-7; TCRdb designates TRBD2, a call that cannot be tested without DNA. Germline CDR1 and CDR2: MDHEN and SYDVKM. This CDR3 comprises 17 residues.

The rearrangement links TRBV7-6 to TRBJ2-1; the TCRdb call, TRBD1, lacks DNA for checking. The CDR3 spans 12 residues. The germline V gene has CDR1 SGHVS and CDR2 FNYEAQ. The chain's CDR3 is CASGPFRGEQFF.

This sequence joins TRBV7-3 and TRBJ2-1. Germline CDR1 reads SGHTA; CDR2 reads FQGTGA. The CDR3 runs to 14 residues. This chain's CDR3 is CASSLTASYNEQFF.

This CDR3 is CSARRDGEQFF. The gene calls are TRBV20-1 and TRBJ2-1; TCRdb's assignment of TRBD1 cannot be checked, as there is no DNA. The CDR3 has 11 residues. Germline CDR1 is DFQATT and CDR2 is SNEGSKA (reference sequence).

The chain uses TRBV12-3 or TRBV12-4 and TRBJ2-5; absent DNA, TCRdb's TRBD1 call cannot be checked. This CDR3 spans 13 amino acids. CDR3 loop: CASSFWPGRTQYF.

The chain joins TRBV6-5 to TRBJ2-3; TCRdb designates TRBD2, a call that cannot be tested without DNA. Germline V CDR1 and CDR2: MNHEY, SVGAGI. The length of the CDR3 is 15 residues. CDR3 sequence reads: CASSYAGGGTDTQYF.

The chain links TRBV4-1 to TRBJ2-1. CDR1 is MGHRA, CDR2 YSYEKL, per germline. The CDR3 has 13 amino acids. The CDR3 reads CASSQEGYNEQFF.

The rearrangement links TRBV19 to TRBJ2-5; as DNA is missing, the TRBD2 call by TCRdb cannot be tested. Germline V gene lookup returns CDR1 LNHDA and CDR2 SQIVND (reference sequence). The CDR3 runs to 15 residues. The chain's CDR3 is CASGKLAGFQETQYF.

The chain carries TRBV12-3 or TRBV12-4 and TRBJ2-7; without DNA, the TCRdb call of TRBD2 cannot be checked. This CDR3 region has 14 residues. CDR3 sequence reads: CASSSGLATYEQYF.

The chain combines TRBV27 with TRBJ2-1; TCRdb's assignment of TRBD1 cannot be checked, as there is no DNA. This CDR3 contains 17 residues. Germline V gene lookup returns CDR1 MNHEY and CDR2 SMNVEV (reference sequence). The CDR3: CASSSQPVGGPYNEQFF.

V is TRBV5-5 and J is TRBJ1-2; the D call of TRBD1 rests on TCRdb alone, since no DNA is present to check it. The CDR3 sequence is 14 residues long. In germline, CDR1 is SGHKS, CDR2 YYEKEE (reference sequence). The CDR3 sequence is CASSWTGPGAGYTF.

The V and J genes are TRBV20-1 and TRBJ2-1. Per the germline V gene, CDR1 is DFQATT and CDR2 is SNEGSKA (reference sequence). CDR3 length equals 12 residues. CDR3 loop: CSADTSYNEQFF.

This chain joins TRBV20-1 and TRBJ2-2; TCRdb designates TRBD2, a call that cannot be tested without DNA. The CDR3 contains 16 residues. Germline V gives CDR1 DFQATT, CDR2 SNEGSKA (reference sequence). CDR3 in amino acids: CSARSSGGRFTGELFF.

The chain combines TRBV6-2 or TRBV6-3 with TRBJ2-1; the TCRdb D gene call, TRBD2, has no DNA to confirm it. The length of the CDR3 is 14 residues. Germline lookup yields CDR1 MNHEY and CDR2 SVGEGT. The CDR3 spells CASSGLAGGNEQFF.

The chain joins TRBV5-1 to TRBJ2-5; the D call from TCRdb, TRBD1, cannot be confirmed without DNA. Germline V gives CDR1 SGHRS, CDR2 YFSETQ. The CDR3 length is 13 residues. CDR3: CASRPLGEETQYF.

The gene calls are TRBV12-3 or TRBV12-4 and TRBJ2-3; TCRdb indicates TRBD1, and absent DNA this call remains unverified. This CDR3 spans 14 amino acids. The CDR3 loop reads CASSLGGMPDTQYF.

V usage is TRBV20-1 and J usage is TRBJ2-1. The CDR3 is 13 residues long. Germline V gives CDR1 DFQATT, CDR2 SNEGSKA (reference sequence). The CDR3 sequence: CSARFVGFIEQFF.

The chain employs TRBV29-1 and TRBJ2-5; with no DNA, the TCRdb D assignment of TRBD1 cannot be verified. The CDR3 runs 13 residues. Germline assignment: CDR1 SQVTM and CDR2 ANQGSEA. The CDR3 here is CSSPGRGQETQYF.

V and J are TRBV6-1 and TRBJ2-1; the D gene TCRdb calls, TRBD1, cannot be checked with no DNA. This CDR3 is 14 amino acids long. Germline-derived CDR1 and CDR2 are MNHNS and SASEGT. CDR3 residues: CASSEVGTGAGQFF.

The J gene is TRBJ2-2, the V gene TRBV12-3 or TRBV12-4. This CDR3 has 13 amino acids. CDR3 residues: CASSPGNTGELFF.

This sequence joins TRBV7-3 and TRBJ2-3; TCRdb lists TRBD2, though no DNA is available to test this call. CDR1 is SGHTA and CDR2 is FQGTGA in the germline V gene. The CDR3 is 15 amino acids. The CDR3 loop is CASSLVGERTDTQYF.

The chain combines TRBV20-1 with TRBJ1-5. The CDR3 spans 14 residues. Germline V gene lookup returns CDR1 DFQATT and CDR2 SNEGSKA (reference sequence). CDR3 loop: CSASRSNSNQPQHF.